The source of this T cell receptor (beta chain) is a study of identical twins. TCRdb itself ran the 5' RACE reads through MiXCR, one entry per CDR3 protein. There are about 500,000 distinct CDR3 sequences in the sample; about 13% occur only once, and around 0.98% lies in the top ten. The V gene end was trimmed by 4 bases and the J gene end by 3 bases; junction bases not matched to a gene: 6. The germline V gene has CDR1 LGHNA and CDR2 YNFKEQ. The CDR3 has 14 residues. This sample also appeared in a second study, on yellow fever vaccine responses in identical twins.

V and J are TRBV4-2 and TRBJ2-7, with 7 positions matching TRBD2. Sequencing was done on a sample of CD4+ T cells sorted from blood. This TCR was recovered from a woman between 18 and 30 years old in good health. The CDR3 spells CASSREGGDYEQYF. The CDR3 coding sequence is TGTGCCAGCAGCCGGGAGGGAGGGGACTACGAGCAGTACTTC.